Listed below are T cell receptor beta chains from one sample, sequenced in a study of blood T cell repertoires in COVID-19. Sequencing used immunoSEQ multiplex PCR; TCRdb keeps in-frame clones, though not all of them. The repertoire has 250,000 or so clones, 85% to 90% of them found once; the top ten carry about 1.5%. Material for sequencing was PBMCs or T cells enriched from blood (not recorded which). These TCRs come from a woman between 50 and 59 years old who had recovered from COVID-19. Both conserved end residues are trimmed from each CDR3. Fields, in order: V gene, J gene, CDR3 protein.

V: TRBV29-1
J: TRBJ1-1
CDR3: SAIQGYTEAF

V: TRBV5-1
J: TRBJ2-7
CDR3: ASSSQAGGRY

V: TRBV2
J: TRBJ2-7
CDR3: ASSRMPFQGIGYEQY

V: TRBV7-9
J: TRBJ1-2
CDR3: ASSPGQMANYGYT

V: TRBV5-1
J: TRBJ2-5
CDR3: ASSLSGQGKQETQY

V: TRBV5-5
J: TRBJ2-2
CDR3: ASSDDTAANTGELF

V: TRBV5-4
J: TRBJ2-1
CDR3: ASSIATSGRTYNEQF

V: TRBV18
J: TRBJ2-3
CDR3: ASSPTGVAQY

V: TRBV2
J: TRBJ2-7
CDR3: ASGGLAGQNHEQY

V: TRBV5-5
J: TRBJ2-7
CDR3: ASSFGQGFGEQY

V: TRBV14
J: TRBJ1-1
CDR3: ASSQEGRQGSKNTEAF

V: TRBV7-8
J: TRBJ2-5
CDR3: ASSLRGGRLGETQY

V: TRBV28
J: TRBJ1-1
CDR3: ASRGNPGQGLMNTEAF

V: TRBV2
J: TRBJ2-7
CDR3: ASSDNDRVYEQY

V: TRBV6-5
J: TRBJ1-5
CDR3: ASGDQPQH

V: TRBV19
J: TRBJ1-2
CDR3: ASSTPGQVIDGYT

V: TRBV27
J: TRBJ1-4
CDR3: ASSLIGGKLF

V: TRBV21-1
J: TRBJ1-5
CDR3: ASSKGRFPVKQGWDQPQH

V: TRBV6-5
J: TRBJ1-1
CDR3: ASREGYLEAF

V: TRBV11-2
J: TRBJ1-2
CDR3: ASSPTGEGYT

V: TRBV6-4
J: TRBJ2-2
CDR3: ASSDSGSSTGELF

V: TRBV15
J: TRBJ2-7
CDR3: ATSSRRGSYEQY

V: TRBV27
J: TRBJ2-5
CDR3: ASSFHRTGGGETQY

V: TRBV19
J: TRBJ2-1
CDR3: ASSIVNEQF

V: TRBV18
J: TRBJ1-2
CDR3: ASSPTAGGFGYT

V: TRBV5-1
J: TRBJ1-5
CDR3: ASSLETGTQPQH

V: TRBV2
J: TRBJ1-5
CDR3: ASSSSYSNQPQH

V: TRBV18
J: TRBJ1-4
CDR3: ASSPGTVGEKLF

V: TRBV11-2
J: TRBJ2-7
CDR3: ASSLHRVETIGYEQY

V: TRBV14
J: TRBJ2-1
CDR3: ASSQELAGVNNEQF

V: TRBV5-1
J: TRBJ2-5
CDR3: ASSLVQIQETQY